What follows are 21 T cell receptor beta chains derived from one specimen sequenced in a study of blood T cell repertoires in COVID-19. TCRdb's copy holds only in-frame clones and misses some; the assay was immunoSEQ multiplex PCR. Of some 170,000 clones listed, 87% are singletons. Sequenced: peripheral blood. Receptors originate from a woman in her 50s with acute or convalescent COVID-19.

This clone was counted between two and nine times. This chain links TRBV5-1 with TRBJ1-2; D call uncertain. The germline V gene encodes CDR1 SGHRS and CDR2 YFSETQ. The V gene lost 5 bases and the J gene lost 6 bases, with 11 bases spanning the gap. CDR3 length: 12 residues. CDR3 amino acids: CASSPESDGYTF. The CDR3 bases are TGCGCCAGCAGTCCCGAGTCGGATGGCTACACCTTC.

This clone was counted a few times. The chain employs TRBV5-1 and TRBJ2-1, with 9 bases matching TRBD1. Germline CDR1 SGHRS, CDR2 YFSETQ. Trimming cost V 2 bases and J 5 bases; bases outside gene matches: 5. The CDR3 is made up of 15 amino acids. For the CDR3, the DNA is TGCGCCAGCAGCTTACAGGGGGCAATTAACAATGAGCAGTTCTTC. Translation: CASSLQGAINNEQFF.

The chain employs TRBV30 and TRBJ2-7; D may be TRBD2 (5 bases). The ends were cut back, 3 bases at V and 6 bases at J, with 18 bases in the middle. This CDR3 spans 14 amino acids. Germline CDR1 GTSNPN, CDR2 SVGIG (reference sequence). This CDR3 reads CAWSISGPGIEQYF. The CDR3 coding sequence is TGTGCCTGGAGCATTTCCGGGCCCGGGATCGAGCAGTACTTC.

The CDR3 is CASTPGQGYSPLHF. The CDR3 region has the DNA TGTGCCAGCACCCCCGGACAGGGTTATTCACCCCTCCACTTT. The chain couples TRBV6-2 or TRBV6-3 to TRBJ1-6; 8 bases fit TRBD1. CDR3 length: 14 amino acids. CDR1 is MNHEY and CDR2 is SVGEGT in the germline V gene. The V gene end was trimmed by 7 bases and the J gene end by 8 bases; junction bases not matched to a gene: 7.

The rearrangement joins TRBV18 to TRBJ2-7, with D possibly matching TRBD2 (6 bases). V lost 3 bases and J 3 bases, leaving 15 bases between the germline ends. Germline V gives CDR1 KGHSH, CDR2 LQKENI. The CDR3 extends over 15 amino acids. CDR3 protein: CASSPRGGVVYEQYF. The CDR3 nucleotides read TGTGCCAGCTCACCGCGGGGCGGGGTAGTCTACGAGCAGTACTTC.

J is TRBJ1-4 and V is TRBV6-5, with a tentative D call TRBD1 (5 bases). Germline CDR1 and CDR2: MNHEY and SVGAGI. Trimming took 6 bases from V and 8 from J, leaving 13 bases between them. CDR3 length: 13 residues. In DNA form, the CDR3 reads TGTGCCAGCAGCCCCAGGGTAGGGGAAAAACTGTTTTTT. Its protein product is CASSPRVGEKLFF.

This CDR3 is CASTLGLYNEQFF. CDR3 bases: TGTGCCAGCACCCTGGGACTCTACAATGAGCAGTTCTTC. The V gene is TRBV11-2, the J gene TRBJ2-1, with D tentatively TRBD2 (6 bases). Trimming cost V 7 bases and J 3 bases, with 10 bases left between them. The CDR3 consists of 13 residues. The germline gives CDR1 SGHAT, CDR2 FQNNGV.

The count of this clone is one. The chain is built from TRBV7-2 and TRBJ2-3; 9 nucleotides line up with TRBD1. The junction had 2 bases not matched to a gene; V was cut back by 4 bases and J by 6 bases. From germline, CDR1 is SGHTA and CDR2 FQGNSA. This CDR3 region has 13 residues. CDR3 nucleotide sequence: TGTGCCAGCAGCTGGGACAGGGATGATACGCAGTATTTT. This encodes CASSWDRDDTQYF.

This chain joins TRBV19 and TRBJ1-5; 7 bases match TRBD1. The CDR3 spans 14 residues. J lost 10 bases, V lost 4 bases, and 10 bases had no gene match. Germline V gene data show CDR1 as LNHDA and CDR2 as SQIVND (reference sequence). The CDR3 DNA reads TGTGCCAGTAGTACCTCCCGGACAGGTCGACCCCAGCATTTT. Its protein is CASSTSRTGRPQHF.

This clone was counted a single time. The V and J genes are TRBV7-6 and TRBJ2-7; no clear D. This CDR3 is 15 amino acids long. V was cut by 1 base and J by 2 bases, with 12 bases left in between. Germline V gene lookup returns CDR1 SGHVS and CDR2 FNYEAQ. CDR3 DNA: TGTGCCAGCAGCTTAGAGTCTCATATAGCCTACGAGCAGTACTTC. Encoded protein: CASSLESHIAYEQYF.

In its sample, this clone was seen many times. The gene calls are TRBV11-2 and TRBJ2-2, with 11 bases fitting TRBD2. V shed 5 bases, J shed 4 bases, and the junction held 12 bases outside the gene matches. Germline assignment: CDR1 SGHAT and CDR2 FQNNGV. This CDR3 is 18 amino acids long. For the CDR3, the DNA is TGTGCCAGCAGCCTTAGGTCCCTAGCGGGGGGTAGCACCGGGGAGCTGTTTTTT. Its translation: CASSLRSLAGGSTGELFF.

The chain carries TRBV5-1 and TRBJ2-7; 9 bases align to TRBD1. The CDR3 is made up of 17 amino acids. Germline CDR1 and CDR2: SGHRS and YFSETQ. The V gene end was trimmed by 0 bases and the J gene end by 2 bases; junction bases not matched to a gene: 9. In DNA, the CDR3 is TGCGCCAGCAGCTTGGCCCCCGGACAGGGGTCGGCCTACGAGCAGTACTTC. Translating gives CASSLAPGQGSAYEQYF.

The rearrangement uses TRBV21-1 and TRBJ1-2. TRBV21-1 is an annotated pseudogene. The CDR3 spans 14 residues. DNA of the CDR3: TGTGCCAGCAGCAAAGAAAAGGGTGGGAGGGGCTACACCTTC. Its translation: CASSKEKGGRGYTF.

This clone turned up a few times. The chain uses TRBV7-8 and TRBJ1-1, with 8 bases that match TRBD1. The CDR3 length is 14 residues. Trimming removed 5 bases from V and 10 bases from J; junction bases left unmatched: 12. Germline CDR1 is SGHVS and CDR2 is FQNEAQ. The CDR3 sequence: CASSTEGTGRGAFF. As DNA, the CDR3 is TGTGCCAGCAGCACAGAGGGGACAGGCCGTGGAGCTTTCTTT.

The chain joins TRBV27 to TRBJ2-1, with TRBD1 identical over 9 bases. Germline CDR1 MNHEY, CDR2 SMNVEV (reference sequence). The CDR3 contains 14 residues. The ends lost 10 bases at V and 0 bases at J; junction bases unmatched: 4. This chain's CDR3 is CAIRQGGSYNEQFF. The CDR3 region has the DNA TGTGCCATTCGACAGGGGGGCTCCTACAATGAGCAGTTCTTC.

This clone has only a few counts. V is TRBV6-5 and J is TRBJ1-2; 8 bases align to TRBD1. Germline V CDR1 and CDR2: MNHEY, SVGAGI. The CDR3 is 15 residues long. The V and J ends lost 2 bases and 3 bases, in that order; junction bases with no gene match: 5. CDR3 region: CASSYLRGHDYGYTF. In DNA, the CDR3 is TGTGCCAGCAGTTACCTCAGGGGGCACGACTATGGCTACACCTTC.

Of note for this clone: Other nucleotide sequences in the sample specify the same CDR3. The V gene is TRBV9, the J gene TRBJ1-1, with 7 positions matching TRBD1. Germline V gene data show CDR1 as SGDLS and CDR2 as YYNGEE. The CDR3 has 12 amino acids. Trimming at V came to 3 bases and at J to 5 bases, leaving 1 base not matched to a gene. CDR3 residues: CASSGQGTEAFF. CDR3 DNA sequence: TGTGCCAGCAGCGGACAGGGAACTGAAGCTTTCTTT.

Here the CDR3 reads CAISYRENTGELFF. The CDR3 coding sequence is TGTGCCATCAGTTACAGGGAGAACACCGGGGAGCTGTTTTTT. The gene calls are TRBV10-3 and TRBJ2-2, with D possibly being TRBD1 (6 bases). This CDR3 is 14 amino acids long. Trimming stripped 5 bases from V and 1 base from J, with 8 bases between. Germline V gene sequence: CDR1 ENHRY, CDR2 SYGVKD.

V gene TRBV24-1 combines with J gene TRBJ2-5; 8 bases map to TRBD1. The CDR3 has 15 amino acids. V shed 4 bases and J 4 bases; nucleotides not matched to a gene: 7. The germline CDR1 and CDR2 sequences are KGHDR and SFDVKD. The CDR3 spells CATSDPGQGGETQYF. The CDR3 DNA reads TGTGCCACCAGTGACCCCGGACAGGGTGGAGAGACCCAGTACTTC.

The J gene is TRBJ2-5, the V gene TRBV6-2 or TRBV6-3, with TRBD1 identical over 8 bases. Losses at the gene ends were 2 bases for V and 3 bases for J; bases not matched to a gene: 5. Germline CDR1 is MNHEY and CDR2 is SVGEGT. This CDR3 is 15 amino acids long. The CDR3 coding sequence is TGTGCCAGCAGTTACCCCTCAGGGGGCGAAGAGACCCAGTACTTC. It codes for CASSYPSGGEETQYF.

The chain recombines TRBV5-1 with TRBJ2-3, with a possible D match to TRBD1 (6 bases). V was shortened by 1 base and J by 4 bases, with 13 bases between the two germline ends. Per the germline V gene, CDR1 is SGHRS and CDR2 is YFSETQ. This CDR3 region has 15 residues. This chain's CDR3 is CASSLWQGSADTQYF. The CDR3 nucleotides read TGCGCCAGCAGCTTGTGGCAGGGGTCGGCAGATACGCAGTATTTT. Combining the CDR3 with reference TRBV5-1 and TRBJ2-3 gives the whole variable domain KAGVTQTPRYLIKTRGQQVTLSCSPISGHRSVSWYQQTPGQGLQFLFEYFSETQRNKGNFPGRFSGRQFSNSRSEMNVSTLELGDSALYLCASSLWQGSADTQYFGPGTRLTVL.